These T cell receptor beta chains were read from a single sample in a study of cytomegalovirus exposure and HLA in healthy donors. Assay: immunoSEQ multiplex PCR; the TCRdb copy retains only in-frame clones and omits some. The sample includes around 55,000 clones, approximately 80% seen only once; the top ten take approximately 1.5%. Input material: PBMCs. Every receptor here comes from a female donor in good health and CMV-seronegative. The CDR3 runs from the conserved cysteine through the conserved F or W. Fields, in order: D gene, V gene, clone size, J gene, CDR3 DNA, CDR3 protein. A D gene is named only where the DNA matches it firmly. Only some rows state a clone size, as once, few, many or a class for expanded clones.

>TRBD2|TRBV4-1|.|TRBJ2-7
TGCGCCAGCAGCGGACTAGCGGGGGGGCTCATCCGCGAGCAGTACTTC
CASSGLAGGLIREQYF
>TRBD2|TRBV19|.|TRBJ2-1
TGTGCCAGTAAGCGGGGACCGGGGAATGAGCAGTTCTTC
CASKRGPGNEQFF
>TRBD1|TRBV19|.|TRBJ2-1
TGTGCCAGTAAGAGGACAGGGACGAATGAGCAGTTCTTC
CASKRTGTNEQFF
>.|TRBV7-9|.|TRBJ1-5
TGTGCCAGCAGCAGCGGGCCAGGGATAGCAAATCAGCCCCAGCATTTT
CASSSGPGIANQPQHF
>.|TRBV5-1|.|TRBJ2-5
TGCGCCAGCAGCAGAAATAGCGGTCGAGAGACCCAGTACTTC
CASSRNSGRETQYF
>.|TRBV7-7|few|TRBJ2-1
TGTGCTAGCAGCTCCCTCGTGGGGCCGACGGGTGAGCAGTTCTTC
CASSSLVGPTGEQFF
>.|TRBV4-1|.|TRBJ1-4
TGCGCCAGCAGCCCGACCTTGGACAAGAGCGAAAAACTGTTTTTT
CASSPTLDKSEKLFF
>.|TRBV18|few|TRBJ2-2
TGTGCCAGCTCACCGTCGGCGACTACGTACACCGGGGAGCTGTTTTTT
CASSPSATTYTGELFF
>TRBD2|TRBV7-6|.|TRBJ2-1
TGTGCCAGCAGCCCTCGGACTAGCGGGGACTACAATGAGCAGTTCTTC
CASSPRTSGDYNEQFF
>.|TRBV7-2|.|TRBJ2-6
TGTGCCAGCAGCTTAGGGTACAACTCTGGGGCCAACGTCCTGACTTTC
CASSLGYNSGANVLTF
>.|TRBV6-5|.|TRBJ1-3
TGTGCCAGTACGTCACACTCTGGAAACACCATATATTTT
CASTSHSGNTIYF
>.|TRBV11-3|.|TRBJ2-2
TGTGCCAGCAGCTTAGGGGGCCCGAACACCGGGGAGCTGTTTTTT
CASSLGGPNTGELFF
>TRBD1|TRBV5-4|once|TRBJ2-3
TGTGCCAGCAGCTTGTCCCGGACAGGGGTGCCAGATACGCAGTATTTT
CASSLSRTGVPDTQYF
>.|TRBV6-5|.|TRBJ1-1
TGTGCCAGCGGACCACAGGGTAGAGCTTTCTTT
CASGPQGRAFF
>TRBD1|TRBV5-4|.|TRBJ1-4
TGTGCCAGCAGCTTGAATGGGGCGACAGGGGTGAGGGAAAAACTGTTTTTT
CASSLNGATGVREKLFF
>TRBD1|TRBV30|.|TRBJ1-6
TGTGCCTGGAAGGTGGGGGACAGGGGTAATTCACCCCTCCACTTT
CAWKVGDRGNSPLHF
>.|TRBV19|.|TRBJ1-5
TGTGCCAGTAGTATAGACGCGGGACGGAGCAATCAGCCCCAGCATTTT
CASSIDAGRSNQPQHF
>.|TRBV30|.|TRBJ1-2
TGTGCCTGGAGTGAAGGGTCGACAGATGGCTACACCTTC
CAWSEGSTDGYTF
>TRBD1|TRBV5-1|.|TRBJ1-1
TGCGCCAGCAGCTCTTCGACAGGGGCGAACACTGAAGCTTTCTTT
CASSSSTGANTEAFF
>.|TRBV7-9|.|TRBJ2-5
TGTGCCAGCAGCCAACGGGGGTTCCAAGAGACCCAGTACTTC
CASSQRGFQETQYF
>.|TRBV30|.|TRBJ1-2
TGTGCCTGGAGCAACCCAGGGGTTGGGGTTCGGACTGGCTACACCTTC
CAWSNPGVGVRTGYTF
>.|TRBV9|.|TRBJ1-1
TGTGCCAGCAGCGGATCACAGGGAGGGGGGGGGTACACTGAAGCTTTCTTT
CASSGSQGGGGYTEAFF
>TRBD1|TRBV4-1|.|TRBJ1-3
TGCGCCAGCAGCCGCCTTCCGCATGGGTCAAGCGACAGGGATCCTGGAAACACCATATATTTT
CASSRLPHGSSDRDPGNTIYF
>.|TRBV6-5|.|TRBJ1-1
TGTGCCAGCAGGACATCGGGGGGGACTGAAGCTTTCTTT
CASRTSGGTEAFF
>TRBD1|TRBV7-9|once|TRBJ2-7
TGTGCCAGCAGCTTGGGACAGGGTATCTACGAGCAGTACTTC
CASSLGQGIYEQYF
>.|TRBV6-6|few|TRBJ1-1
TGTGCCAGCAGATCGAACAGGGTTACAGACACTGAAGCTTTCTTT
CASRSNRVTDTEAFF
>.|TRBV9|.|TRBJ2-4
TGTGCCAGCAGCACCGAGGGGGGGAACATTCAGTACTTC
CASSTEGGNIQYF
>.|TRBV7-2|few|TRBJ2-6
TGTGCCAGCAGCTCTTTCCCTGACATTCTGGGGGCCAACGTCCTGACTTTC
CASSSFPDILGANVLTF
>TRBD1|TRBV27|.|TRBJ2-2
TGTGCCAGCAGTTTAAGGGGACAGGGGGGAATCACCGGGGAGCTGTTTTTT
CASSLRGQGGITGELFF
>TRBD2|TRBV5-6|.|TRBJ2-1
TGTGCCAGCAGCTTACGGACTAGCGGGGCAAACACTAATGAGCAGTTCTTC
CASSLRTSGANTNEQFF
>.|TRBV7-9|once|TRBJ2-3
TGTGCCAGCAGATATACTAGCACAGATACGCAGTATTTT
CASRYTSTDTQYF
>TRBD1|TRBV30|.|TRBJ1-3
TGTGCCTGGATGGACAGGACTCCTGGAAACACCATATATTTT
CAWMDRTPGNTIYF
>TRBD1|TRBV6-5|few|TRBJ1-1
TGTGCCACGGGACAGGGGGCGAACGCTGAAGCTTTCTTT
CATGQGANAEAFF
>TRBD1|TRBV30|.|TRBJ1-1
TGTGCCTGGAGCGACAGGGCCACTGAAGCTTTCTTT
CAWSDRATEAFF
>TRBD2|TRBV7-7|once|TRBJ2-5
TGTGCTAGCAGCCCCCTGCGGGGGGGCTGGGAGACCCAGTACTTC
CASSPLRGGWETQYF
>.|TRBV7-6|.|TRBJ2-1
TGTGCCAGCAGCTCCCTCGGGGGAACATACAATGAGCAGTTCTTC
CASSSLGGTYNEQFF
>.|TRBV29-1|few|TRBJ2-1
TGCAGCGTTGAAGGAGTGCCAAGCTCCTACAATGAGCAGTTCTTC
CSVEGVPSSYNEQFF
>.|TRBV6-5|.|TRBJ2-2
TGTGCCAGCAACCTCGGGGGCACCGGGGAGCTGTTTTTT
CASNLGGTGELFF
>TRBD2|TRBV9|.|TRBJ2-1
TGTGCCAGCAGCGTATCAGCCGGGACTACGTCGCGTGAGCAGTTCTTC
CASSVSAGTTSREQFF